What follows is one T cell receptor (beta chain) and its context. The CDR3 loop spans 16 amino acids. From germline, CDR1 is SQVTM and CDR2 ANQGSEA. V was clipped by 4 bases and J by 0 bases; unmatched bases: 9. In each case, RNA was isolated and then reverse transcribed into cDNA as the sequencing template. Clones were read by immunoSEQ multiplex PCR, and TCRdb kept only the in-frame ones, dropping some. The sample shows 110,000 or so clones, 35% to 40% of them seen only once. The data belong to a study of CD8+ T cells in alopecia areata. Study-level background: Tofacitinib administration to treated patients was oral, at 5 to 10 mg twice daily.

The J gene is TRBJ1-3, the V gene TRBV29-1; 7 nucleotides match TRBD1. Source material: CD4+ T cells sorted from blood. This TCR was sampled from a human donor with alopecia areata. For the CDR3, the DNA is TGCAGCGTTGCCGGGACAGAAGTTTTCTCTGGAAACACCATATATTTT. Translated: CSVAGTEVFSGNTIYF.